Described below is a single T cell receptor (beta chain) sequence and its context. It has no known antigen specificity. Per-nucleotide qualities are absent, and no much larger clonotype sits a single base away. The CDR3 runs 15 residues from the cysteine to the phenylalanine. This entry keeps only the CDR3 DNA: 45 bases, framed from base 1. Germline trimming: 5 bases from V, 4 bases from J; junction bases outside gene matches: 6. Via the germline V gene (reference sequence), CDR1 is MNHEY and CDR2 SMNVEV. The record originates from a study of CD8 T cells in acute hepatitis C reinfection (dated by TCRdb to the early 2020s). For the wider study: The TCRbeta repertoire of CD8+ T cells specific for the HCV NS3-1073 epitope was profiled during acute infection and after viral clearance. Paired acute and follow-up samples were contributed by four of the spontaneous resolvers.

Genomic DNA was extracted from FACS-sorted cells, and TCRbeta chains were sequenced through the commercial immunoSEQ service. The authors processed their data as follows. ImmunoSEQ Analyzer software v3.0 and R v3.5.1 were used to analyze the repertoire data. Only productive rearrangements were analyzed, because any sequences with stop codons or out-of-frame rearrangements were filtered out. The sequencing provider supplied the Simpson diversity, Shannon entropy, CDR3 length and nucleotide addition metrics. Clonotypes were grouped by frequency into dominant, sub-dominant, low or lowest abundance categories, and clonotypes below 0.1% were left out of most analyses. Any CDR3 amino acid clonotype present in at least two subjects at a cumulative frequency of at least 0.5% was labeled public. Imported from immuneACCESS, the table was reduced by TCRdb to in-frame sequences with V and J called. These copies leave out some clones; in studies compared against another copy, an unresolved V gene accounts for under half, and the cause of the remainder is not known. D and trimming were read from the DNA, whereas the V and J calls and clone size are those reported in that table. The sample records 30,000 to 40,000 clones, more than 75% of which are singletons. The ten largest clones take up 0.5% of the sample.

On the study overall, not on this receptor specifically: Few CDR3 sequences were shared with other epitopes, and differences in sequencing approaches may have limited exact matching. TRBV04 and TRBV06 gene families were preferentially used in all groups, and this usage was not explained by overrepresentation in the naive pool. Regardless of outcome, roughly 12 public clonotypes were found, and one public clonotype used V04-02/J02-02. Because bulk sequencing covered only the TCRbeta chain, the alphabeta pairing of public clonotypes could not be determined. Diversity in the NS3-1073 specific repertoires was high, and no significant differences in diversity emerged among acute resolver, follow-up resolver and acute chronic samples. Follow-up repertoires were not available for chronically infected subjects, because NS3-1073 specific cells were too rare to be sorted.

The meaning of the sample's time point label: naive CD8 control sorted from an acute-time-point sample. Enrolled in the Montreal Hepatitis C Cohort (HEPCO) in Canada, the donors were people who inject drugs, and these donors were followed every 3 months. Acute primary HCV infection was defined by a positive HCV RNA or antibody test following a negative test within the previous 24 weeks. Antibodies against CD3, CD8 and CD45RO were used for surface staining, and dead cells were excluded with an aqua fixable dye. The cohort also had about six subjects who developed chronic infection, defined as being HCV RNA positive at 24 weeks. Negative selection by means of the MACS CD8+ T cell Isolation Kit yielded CD8+ T cells from peripheral blood mononuclear cells recovered from cryopreservation by thawing. Cells were sorted on a BD FACSAria II cell sorter.

The rearranged chain carries TRBV27 and TRBJ2-4, and 9 junctional nucleotides match TRBD2. This receptor was obtained from a man aged 30 to 45 with chronic hepatitis C. The sequencing sample was made of naive CD8+ T cells from PBMCs. The cell subset or site label on this specimen signifies: sorted total naive CD45RO-negative CD8+ T cells. The DNA sequence is given as TGTGCCAGCAGTCCGGGAACTAGCGGGAAAAACATTCAGTACTTC. It translates as CASSPGTSGKNIQYF.